These 24 T cell receptor beta chains came from one sample sequenced in a study of CD4 and CD8 cells across lung adenocarcinoma regions. TCRdb redid the calling of the PCR reads with MiXCR, one entry per CDR3 protein. The sample records some 25,000 distinct CDR3 sequences, about 50% being singletons. Sample: CD8+ T cells from the center of a lung tumor. The receptors here all came from a male donor with lung adenocarcinoma. The CD4 and CD8 labels of this study may be unreliable.

The chain combines TRBV6-1 with TRBJ2-1; D is possibly TRBD1 or TRBD2 (5 bases each). The better agreement between TRBJ2-5 and the DNA end casts doubt on the J call. The germline V gene encodes CDR1 MNHNS and CDR2 SASEGT. The CDR3 runs to 12 residues. The CDR3, as DNA: TGTGCCAGCAGGGGGGATTCGGAGACCCAGTACTTC. It yields the protein CASRGDSETQYF.

This clonotype was observed at least ten times. The gene calls are TRBV4-1 and TRBJ2-5, with 10 bases fitting TRBD1. Germline trimming cut 1 base from V and 5 bases from J; bases unmatched to any gene: 7. Per germline, CDR1 MGHRA and CDR2 YSYEKL. CDR3 size: 16 residues. As DNA, the CDR3 is TGCGCCAGCAGCCAAGTCACCGGGACAGGGGTGGAGACCCAGTACTTC. Translated: CASSQVTGTGVETQYF.

In regard to this clonotype: Without the conserved terminal phenylalanine or tryptophan, this CDR3 likely stems from a read error. Because the CDR3's place on the DNA is in doubt, the DNA is left out and the CDR3 is given as listed by TCRdb. The V and J genes are TRBV7-1 and TRBJ2-1. TRBV7-1 is annotated as an ORF whose role is uncertain. Termini included, the CDR3 measures 8 amino acids. CDR3 in amino acids: CAQQLIES.

Points on this clonotype: The DNA is omitted, as the CDR3 cannot be located on it reliably, and the CDR3 follows TCRdb's listing. The gene calls are TRBV6-1 and TRBJ2-1; the listed D gene, TRBD2, was not tested against the DNA. The CDR3 is made up of 16 amino acids, end residues included. In germline, CDR1 is MNHNS, CDR2 SASEGT. The CDR3 sequence: CASSETWASGTDTQYF.

The chain combines TRBV4-2 with TRBJ2-6, with D perhaps being TRBD1 or TRBD2 (5 bases each). Germline CDR1 and CDR2: LGHNA and YNFKEQ. The CDR3 is made up of 15 amino acids. Deletions cut 5 bases from V and 0 bases from J, with 8 bases between. The CDR3 sequence: CASSGGSSGANVLTF. The CDR3 DNA is TGTGCCAGCAGCGGGGGTTCCTCTGGGGCCAACGTCCTGACTTTC.

The chain carries TRBV10-3 and TRBJ1-1; D unresolved. The CDR3 is 12 amino acids. The V and J ends lost 2 bases and 8 bases respectively, with 9 bases between them. The germline V gene encodes CDR1 ENHRY and CDR2 SYGVKD. Here the CDR3 DNA reads TGTGCCATCAGTGAGGTACCTCCAGAAGCTTTCTTT. This sequence encodes CAISEVPPEAFF.

To note about this clonotype: At one end the junction does not follow the germline gene, possibly because of a read error. The chain links TRBV10-1 to TRBJ2-3; D remains ambiguous. Germline V gives CDR1 WNHNN, CDR2 SYGVQD (reference sequence). The CDR3 runs to 14 residues. This CDR3 is CASRGMRATDTQYF. In nucleotides, the CDR3 is TGCGCCAGCAGGGGGATGCGAGCCACAGATACGCAGTATTTC.

This clonotype has at least ten counts. The rearrangement joins TRBV5-1 to TRBJ2-5; D is possibly TRBD1 or TRBD2 (5 bases each). V was cut by 4 bases and J by 1 base, with 14 bases left in between. CDR1 is SGHRS, CDR2 YFSETQ, per germline. The CDR3 runs to 15 residues. This CDR3 is CASSRGEIFQETQYF. As DNA, the CDR3 is TGCGCCAGCAGCCGAGGGGAGATTTTCCAAGAGACCCAGTACTTC.

Turning to this clonotype: At one end the junction does not follow the germline gene, possibly because of a read error. V is TRBV10-3 and J is TRBJ2-4; tentatively, D is TRBD2 (6 bases). Germline CDR1 reads ENHRY; CDR2 reads SYGVKD. CDR3 length: 14 amino acids. CDR3 nucleotide sequence: TGCGGCGGCATGGGGCGGGGAGCCACAGATATGCAGTACTTC. It translates to CGGMGRGATDMQYF.

This rearrangement joins TRBV10-2 to TRBJ2-3; 8 bases align to TRBD2. The CDR3 is made up of 15 amino acids. The trim removed 6 bases at V and 1 base at J, leaving 6 bases unmatched. Germline V gives CDR1 WSHSY, CDR2 SAAADI. CDR3 sequence (DNA): TGCGCCAGCAGGACACTAGCGGCACGCACAGATACGCAGTATTTT. Translating it yields CASRTLAARTDTQYF.

This clonotype appeared many times. At one boundary the junction diverges from the germline segment, which might be a read error. The J gene is TRBJ2-3, the V gene TRBV6-1; perhaps D is TRBD1 or TRBD2 (6 bases each). This CDR3 is 16 amino acids long. CDR1 and CDR2 from the germline V gene are MNHNS and SASEGT. CDR3 DNA sequence: TGTGCCAGCAGTGAAGCGGGGACGGGGGCCGAAGATACTCAGTACTTT. Its protein product is CASSEAGTGAEDTQYF.

The chain joins TRBV7-2 to TRBJ2-4; 7 nucleotides line up with TRBD2. The CDR3 covers 15 residues. V lost 3 bases, J lost 7 bases, and 9 bases stayed unmatched. The germline gives CDR1 SGHTA, CDR2 FQGNSA. The CDR3 region is CASSFGRAGGNIQYF. The CDR3 DNA is TGTGCCAGCAGCTTCGGCCGGGCCGGGGGGAACATTCAGTACTTC.

Ten or more counts support this clonotype. The CDR3 DNA reads as TGTGCCAGCCGCGGGAGCTCCTACGAGCAGTACTTC. It translates to CASRGSSYEQYF. The rearrangement links TRBV6-5 to TRBJ2-7; 7 bases agree with TRBD2. Trimming removed 8 bases from V and 0 bases from J; junction bases left unmatched: 1. This CDR3 region has 12 residues. Germline V lookup: CDR1 MNHEY, CDR2 SVGAGI.

This clonotype was counted many times. CDR3: CASSPSGSVTDTQYF. DNA for the CDR3: TGTGCCAGCTCACCTAGCGGGAGTGTCACAGATACGCAGTATTTT. This chain joins TRBV6-4 and TRBJ2-3; 10 bases agree with TRBD2. CDR3 length: 15 amino acids. From germline, CDR1 is MRHNA and CDR2 SNTAGT. After removal of 8 bases from V and 2 bases from J, the junction contained 7 bases not matched to a gene.

The V gene is TRBV6-1, the J gene TRBJ2-1; D may be TRBD1 (5 bases). This CDR3 region has 13 residues. Trimming left V 8 bases short and J 5 bases short, with 13 bases between. The germline V gene encodes CDR1 MNHNS and CDR2 SASEGT. Here the CDR3 DNA reads TGTGCCAGCGGACATCCTATAAACAATGAGCAGTTCTTC. This sequence encodes CASGHPINNEQFF.

To note about this clonotype: One end of the junction fails to match germline, which may point to a read error. This chain joins TRBV6-1 and TRBJ2-6; no reliable D call. CDR3 size: 16 residues. Germline V gives CDR1 MNHNS, CDR2 SASEGT. The CDR3: CASSDGMSGGNNVQYF. As DNA, the CDR3 is TGTGCCAGCAGTGATGGGATGTCGGGTGGCAACAACGTCCAGTATTTC.

The genes are TRBV29-1 and TRBJ2-5; 7 bases agree with TRBD1. CDR1 SQVTM and CDR2 ANQGSEA come from the germline V gene. V trimming: 8 bases; J trimming: 7 bases; junction bases outside the gene matches: 13. The CDR3 spans 13 residues. The CDR3 protein is CSSLETGPGTQYF. The CDR3 bases are TGCAGCTCCCTCGAGACAGGGCCTGGGACCCAGTACTTC.

The chain joins TRBV6-5 to TRBJ2-3; TRBD2 agrees at 9 bases. The CDR3 is 17 amino acids. The V segment lost 0 bases and the J segment 1 base; nucleotides outside the gene matches: 5. Germline V CDR1 and CDR2: MNHEY, SVGAGI. The CDR3 loop reads CASSYSGLARGTDTQYF. CDR3 sequence (DNA): TGTGCCAGCAGTTACTCCGGACTAGCGAGGGGCACAGATACGCAGTATTTT.

This clonotype was recorded a few times. This chain joins TRBV6-1 and TRBJ2-1; TRBD2 matches 13 bases. Germline V CDR1 and CDR2: MNHNS, SASEGT. CDR3 size: 18 residues. J gave up 1 base and V 6 bases, and 9 bases lay outside the gene matches. CDR3 protein: CASSRTSGSGGSYNEQFF. The CDR3 bases are TGTGCCAGCAGCAGGACTAGCGGGAGTGGGGGATCCTACAATGAGCAGTTCTTC.

This clonotype was counted ten times or more. This chain joins TRBV12-3 or TRBV12-4 and TRBJ2-3, with 14 nucleotides matching TRBD2. Trimming took 6 bases from V and 1 from J; bases not matched to a gene: 6. The CDR3 loop spans 17 amino acids. CDR3 sequence (DNA): TGTGCCAGCAGGAGGGGACTAGCGGGAGCAGGCACAGATACGCAGTATTTT. Its translation: CASRRGLAGAGTDTQYF.

At least ten counts were recorded for this clonotype. V is TRBV6-4 and J is TRBJ2-1; TRBD2 agrees at 9 bases. The CDR3 is made up of 15 amino acids. V shed 3 bases, J shed 9 bases, and the junction held 9 bases outside the gene matches. Germline V gene data show CDR1 as MRHNA and CDR2 as SNTAGT. The CDR3 is CASSEATSGIGEQFF. Written as DNA, the CDR3 is TGTGCCAGCAGTGAAGCGACTAGCGGAATAGGTGAGCAGTTCTTC.

To note about this clonotype: At one of its ends the junction is not consistent with the germline gene, which may arise from a read error. The chain employs TRBV27 and TRBJ2-5; tentatively, D is TRBD2 (6 bases). This CDR3 comprises 15 residues. Germline CDR1 and CDR2: MNHEY and SMNVEV (reference sequence). CDR3 sequence: CARGPAGRAKETQYF. The CDR3 DNA reads as TGTGCCAGGGGGCCAGCGGGTCGGGCCAAAGAGACTCAGTACTTC.

The sample holds a few counts of this clonotype. The gene calls are TRBV10-3 and TRBJ2-3, with D possibly matching TRBD1 (5 bases). Trimming stripped 11 bases from V and 5 bases from J, with 14 bases between. The CDR3 covers 12 residues. Germline lookup yields CDR1 ENHRY and CDR2 SYGVKD. In nucleotides, the CDR3 is TGTGCCGGGGCGCGAGCCAAAGATACGCAGTATTTT. Translated: CAGARAKDTQYF.

By sample fraction, this clonotype is medium-sized. The rearrangement uses TRBV6-1 and TRBJ2-3; D is ambiguous. V shed 6 bases and J shed 4 bases, with 11 bases lying between them. CDR1 is MNHNS, CDR2 SASEGT, per germline. The CDR3 has 13 amino acids. CDR3 nucleotide sequence: TGTGCCAGCAGAGGCCCCTCTGCAGATACGCAGTATTTT. Its translation is CASRGPSADTQYF.